These 20 T cell receptor beta chains originate from one sample sequenced in a study of T-cell memory formation after mild COVID-19. TCRdb ran MiXCR on the 5' RACE reads and lists one entry per CDR3 protein. The top ten clones hold roughly a fifth of a sample with some 250,000 distinct CDR3 sequences, 8% to 9.5% of them seen once. The sequenced material came from PBMCs or a T cell subset sorted from them (not recorded which). The receptors were gathered from a young man who had mild COVID-19 (a few samples of this study predate the infection). Cell type and time point are not known.

Written as DNA, the CDR3 is TGTGCCAGCAGCTTGGGTTCGGGGCTACGAGAGCAGTACGTC. This sequence encodes CASSLGSGLREQYV. The rearrangement joins TRBV5-6 to TRBJ2-7; D tentatively reads TRBD1 or TRBD2 (5 bases each). Germline CDR1 SGHDT, CDR2 YYEEEE. V was cut by 0 bases and J by 7 bases, with 14 bases left in between. The CDR3 sequence is 14 residues long.

This clonotype was picked up many times. The chain joins TRBV7-3 to TRBJ2-3; D is unclear. From germline, CDR1 is SGHTA and CDR2 FQGTGA. The CDR3 is made up of 13 amino acids. Trimming left V 1 base short and J 4 bases short, with 6 bases between. The CDR3 bases are TGTGCCAGCAGCTTAATGGCATCAGATACGCAGTATTTT. Its protein product is CASSLMASDTQYF.

The chain carries TRBV7-9 and TRBJ2-7, with D perhaps TRBD1 or TRBD2 (7 bases each). The germline V and J ends were trimmed by 7 bases and 1 base, with 17 bases remaining between them. The V gene's germline CDR1 is SEHNR and CDR2 FQNEAQ (reference sequence). CDR3 length: 15 residues. This CDR3 reads CASTRQGGNSYEQYF. The CDR3 nucleotides read TGTGCCAGCACTCGACAGGGAGGGAATTCCTACGAGCAGTACTTC.

This clonotype has more than one count but fewer than ten. The chain employs TRBV7-8 and TRBJ2-3; TRBD2 might be the D (5 bases). The CDR3 length is 13 residues. The germline gives CDR1 SGHVS, CDR2 FQNEAQ. Trimming took 8 bases from V and 3 from J, leaving 12 bases between them. In nucleotides, the CDR3 is TGTGCCAGCTGGGGTGAGGGTACAGATACGCAGTATTTT. Protein: CASWGEGTDTQYF.

The chain uses TRBV7-9 and TRBJ2-3; TRBD2 agrees at 7 bases. Losses at the gene ends were 11 bases for V and 2 bases for J; bases not matched to a gene: 10. This CDR3 has 14 amino acids. Germline V gene sequence: CDR1 SEHNR, CDR2 FQNEAQ (reference sequence). The CDR3 bases are TGTGCCCATTTTGAAGCGGGGAACACAGATACGCAGTATTTT. Amino acids: CAHFEAGNTDTQYF. Combining the CDR3 with reference TRBV7-9 and TRBJ2-3 gives the whole variable domain DTGVSQNPRHKITKRGQNVTFRCDPISEHNRLYWYRQTLGQGPEFLTYFQNEAQLEKSRLLSDRFSAERPKGSFSTLEIQRTEQGDSAMYLCAHFEAGNTDTQYFGPGTRLTVL.

This clonotype was seen a few times. V usage is TRBV20-1 and J usage is TRBJ1-1; no clear D gene. V was trimmed by 3 bases and J by 4 bases, leaving 15 bases between them. The germline V gene has CDR1 DFQATT and CDR2 SNEGSKA (reference sequence). This CDR3 is 14 amino acids long. In DNA form, the CDR3 reads TGCAGTGCTAGCGGGAGCATCGCCGGCACTGAAGCTTTCTTT. Amino acid sequence: CSASGSIAGTEAFF.

This clonotype has just one count. This chain uses TRBV5-1 with TRBJ2-2, with D hard to call. The CDR3 has 14 residues. Germline loops: CDR1 SGHRS, CDR2 YFSETQ. V lost 7 bases, J lost 0 bases, and 10 bases lay in between. The CDR3 sequence: CASHPEANTGELFF. In DNA form, the CDR3 reads TGCGCCAGCCACCCCGAAGCGAACACCGGGGAGCTGTTTTTT.

This clonotype was observed at least ten times. This sequence joins TRBV4-1 and TRBJ2-6; a weak D match, TRBD2 (7 bases). The CDR3 has 21 residues. Per germline, CDR1 MGHRA and CDR2 YSYEKL. The germline V and J ends were trimmed by 0 bases and 1 base, with 22 bases remaining between them. The CDR3 loop reads CASSQDFRGARLSSGANVLTF. CDR3 bases: TGCGCCAGCAGCCAAGATTTTCGGGGGGCGCGGCTATCTTCTGGGGCCAACGTCCTGACTTTC.

In this sample, this clonotype turned up many times. The genes are TRBV14 and TRBJ1-6; weak D call: TRBD1 (6 bases). CDR1 is SGHDN, CDR2 FVKESK, per germline. This CDR3 is built from 15 residues. Trimming cost V 0 bases and J 11 bases, with 14 bases left between them. The CDR3 region is CASSQEGALGTPLHF. Written as DNA, the CDR3 is TGTGCCAGCAGCCAAGAGGGGGCTCTCGGTACACCCCTCCACTTT.

This clonotype was picked up a small number of times. V gene TRBV20-1 combines with J gene TRBJ1-1; possible D gene TRBD1, 6 bases. Per the germline V gene, CDR1 is DFQATT and CDR2 is SNEGSKA (reference sequence). The CDR3 has 13 amino acids. V was pared by 6 bases and J by 5 bases, with 16 bases between. The CDR3 DNA reads as TGCAGTGCCCGGGCAGGGGCAGGGACTGAAGCTTTCTTT. Translating it yields CSARAGAGTEAFF.

This clonotype showed up just a few times. The chain is built from TRBV7-3 and TRBJ2-3; the D gene is possibly TRBD1 (6 bases). CDR3 length equals 13 residues. Germline V gives CDR1 SGHTA, CDR2 FQGTGA. V lost 5 bases to trimming and J lost 5 bases, with 11 bases between them. CDR3 nucleotides: TGTGCCAGCAGCCCGGGACAACAAGATACGCAGTATTTT. It is translated as CASSPGQQDTQYF.

J is TRBJ2-5 and V is TRBV9, with TRBD2 identical over 12 bases. The V segment lost 3 bases and the J segment 2 bases; nucleotides outside the gene matches: 11. CDR1 is SGDLS, CDR2 YYNGEE, per germline. The CDR3 totals 18 residues. The CDR3 loop reads CASSATTSGGATQETQYF. The CDR3 coding sequence is TGTGCCAGCAGCGCAACGACTAGCGGGGGAGCAACACAAGAGACCCAGTACTTC.

This clonotype was seen only a few times. The chain is built from TRBV5-1 and TRBJ1-5; D is unclear. Germline V CDR1 and CDR2: SGHRS, YFSETQ. V gave up 3 bases and J gave up 3 bases, with 13 bases separating them. The CDR3 length is 15 residues. CDR3 in amino acids: CASSWFSGPNQPQHF. In DNA, the CDR3 is TGCGCCAGCAGCTGGTTTTCGGGCCCCAATCAGCCCCAGCATTTT.

This clonotype was counted a few times. The V call is TRBV20-1, the J call TRBJ2-7; D ambiguous. The V and J ends lost 2 bases and 0 bases respectively, with 11 bases between them. CDR1 is DFQATT and CDR2 is SNEGSKA in the germline V gene (reference sequence). CDR3 length: 14 residues. The CDR3 loop is CSARTTRRSYEQYF. CDR3 in DNA: TGCAGTGCTAGAACGACGAGACGCTCCTACGAGCAGTACTTC.

This clonotype has a handful of counts. The chain joins TRBV4-2 to TRBJ2-7; 10 positions match TRBD1. Germline CDR1 and CDR2: LGHNA and YNFKEQ. J was trimmed by 5 bases and V by 0 bases; bases with no gene match: 13. The CDR3 is 18 amino acids. This CDR3 is CASSQDRGTGDFLDEQYF. The CDR3 bases are TGTGCCAGCAGCCAAGATCGGGGGACAGGGGATTTCTTGGACGAGCAGTACTTC.

This clonotype was observed a few times. This sequence joins TRBV29-1 and TRBJ2-5, with 8 nucleotides matching TRBD2. Germline CDR1 is SQVTM and CDR2 is ANQGSEA. This CDR3 is built from 15 residues. V shed 1 base, J shed 0 bases, and the junction held 4 bases outside the gene matches. The CDR3 DNA follows: TGCAGCGTTGAAGGAGGGCGGGGGGACCAAGAGACCCAGTACTTC. Residues: CSVEGGRGDQETQYF.

CDR3 in DNA: TGTGCCAGCAGTTCCCCGGACAGGGAGAACACTGAAGCTTTCTTT. It yields the protein CASSSPDRENTEAFF. This chain connects TRBV12-3 or TRBV12-4 to TRBJ1-1, with 8 bases that match TRBD1. V lost 4 bases, J lost 1 base, and 5 bases stayed unmatched. The CDR3 extends over 15 amino acids.

This chain links TRBV6-2 or TRBV6-3 with TRBJ2-1, with 7 bases identical to TRBD2. J gave up 7 bases and V 6 bases, and 9 bases lay outside the gene matches. This CDR3 has 14 amino acids. From germline, CDR1 is MNHEY and CDR2 SVGEGT. The DNA of the CDR3 is TGTGCCAGCAGGTCCCGGGGGGTATGGAATGAGCAGTTCTTC. Its protein is CASRSRGVWNEQFF.

The J gene is TRBJ2-6, the V gene TRBV30; D is perhaps TRBD2 (6 bases). Germline V CDR1 and CDR2: GTSNPN, SVGIG (reference sequence). The V gene lost 3 bases and the J gene lost 3 bases, with 9 bases spanning the gap. The CDR3 length is 14 residues. This CDR3 is CAWSSGVGANVLTF. Here the CDR3 DNA reads TGTGCCTGGAGCTCGGGGGTTGGGGCCAACGTCCTGACTTTC.

This clonotype was observed a handful of times. V gene TRBV7-3 combines with J gene TRBJ2-2, with D unclear. Germline V gives CDR1 SGHTA, CDR2 FQGTGA. V was clipped by 2 bases and J by 0 bases, with 4 bases between them. This CDR3 has 14 residues. The CDR3 coding sequence is TGTGCCAGCAGCTTAGCAACGAACACCGGGGAGCTGTTTTTT. Translation: CASSLATNTGELFF.